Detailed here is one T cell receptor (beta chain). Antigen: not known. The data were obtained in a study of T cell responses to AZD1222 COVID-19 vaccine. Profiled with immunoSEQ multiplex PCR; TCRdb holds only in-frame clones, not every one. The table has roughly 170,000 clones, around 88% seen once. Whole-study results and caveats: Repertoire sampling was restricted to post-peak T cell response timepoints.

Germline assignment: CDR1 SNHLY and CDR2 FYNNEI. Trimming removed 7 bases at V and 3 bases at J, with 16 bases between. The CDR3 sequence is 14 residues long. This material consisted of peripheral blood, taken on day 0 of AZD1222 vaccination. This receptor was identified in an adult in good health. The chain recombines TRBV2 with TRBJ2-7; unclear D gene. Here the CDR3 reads CASTRVPPGYEQYF. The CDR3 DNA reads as TGTGCCAGCACCCGGGTTCCTCCTGGCTACGAGCAGTACTTC. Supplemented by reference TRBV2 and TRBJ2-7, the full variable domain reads EPEVTQTPSHQVTQMGQEVILRCVPISNHLYFYWYRQILGQKVEFLVSFYNNEISEKSEIFDDQFSVERPDGSNFTLKIRSTKLEDSAMYFCASTRVPPGYEQYFGPGTRLTVT.